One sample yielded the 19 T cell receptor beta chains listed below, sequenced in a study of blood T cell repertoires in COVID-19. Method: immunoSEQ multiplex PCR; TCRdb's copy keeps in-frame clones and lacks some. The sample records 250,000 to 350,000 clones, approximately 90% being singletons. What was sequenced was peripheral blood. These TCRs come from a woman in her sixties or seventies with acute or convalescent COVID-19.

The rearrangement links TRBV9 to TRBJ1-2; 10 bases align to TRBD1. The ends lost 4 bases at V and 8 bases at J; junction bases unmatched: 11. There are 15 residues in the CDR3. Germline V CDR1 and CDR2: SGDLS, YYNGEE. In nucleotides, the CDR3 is TGTGCCAGCAGCCCGGCGGACAGGGGGTTAGAGGGCTACACCTTC. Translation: CASSPADRGLEGYTF.

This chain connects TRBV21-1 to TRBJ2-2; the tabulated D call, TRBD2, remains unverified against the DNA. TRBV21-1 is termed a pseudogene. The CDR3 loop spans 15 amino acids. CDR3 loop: CASSKGGSNTGELFF. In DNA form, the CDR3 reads TGTGCCAGCAGCAAAGGCGGTTCGAACACCGGGGAGCTGTTTTTT.

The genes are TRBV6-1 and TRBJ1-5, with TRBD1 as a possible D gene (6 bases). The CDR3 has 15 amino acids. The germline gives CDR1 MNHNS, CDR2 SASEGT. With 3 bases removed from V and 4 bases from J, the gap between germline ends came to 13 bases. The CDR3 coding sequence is TGTGCCAGCAGTGAGATGTTAGGGGGTAATCAGCCCCAGCATTTT. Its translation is CASSEMLGGNQPQHF.

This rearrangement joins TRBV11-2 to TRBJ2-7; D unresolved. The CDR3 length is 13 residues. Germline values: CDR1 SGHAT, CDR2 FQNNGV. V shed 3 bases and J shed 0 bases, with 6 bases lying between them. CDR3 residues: CASSLTASYEQYF. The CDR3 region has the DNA TGTGCCAGCAGCTTGACTGCCTCCTACGAGCAGTACTTC.

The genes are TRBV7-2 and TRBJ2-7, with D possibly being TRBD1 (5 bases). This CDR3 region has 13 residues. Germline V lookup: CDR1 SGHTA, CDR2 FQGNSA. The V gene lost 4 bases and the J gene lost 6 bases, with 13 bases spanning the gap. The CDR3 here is CASSWGTGAEQYF. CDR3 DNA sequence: TGTGCCAGCAGCTGGGGAACAGGAGCCGAGCAGTACTTC. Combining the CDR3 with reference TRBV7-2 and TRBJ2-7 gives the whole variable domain GAGVSQSPSNKVTEKGKDVELRCDPISGHTALYWYRQSLGQGLEFLIYFQGNSAPDKSGLPSDRFSAERTGGSVSTLTIQRTQQEDSAVYLCASSWGTGAEQYFGPGTRLTVT.

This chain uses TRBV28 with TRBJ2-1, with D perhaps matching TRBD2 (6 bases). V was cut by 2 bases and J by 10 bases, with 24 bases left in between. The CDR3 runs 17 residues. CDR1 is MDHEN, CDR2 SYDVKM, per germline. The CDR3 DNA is TGTGCCAGCAGTTTAAAAGGGGCGACTAGGACGAATGCGGAGCAGTTCTTC. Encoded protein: CASSLKGATRTNAEQFF.

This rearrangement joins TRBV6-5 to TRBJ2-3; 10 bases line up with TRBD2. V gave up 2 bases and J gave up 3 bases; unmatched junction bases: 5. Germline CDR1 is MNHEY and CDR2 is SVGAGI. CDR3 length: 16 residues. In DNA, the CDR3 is TGTGCCAGCAGTTACGGCGGACTAGCGGTAACAGATACGCAGTATTTT. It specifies CASSYGGLAVTDTQYF.

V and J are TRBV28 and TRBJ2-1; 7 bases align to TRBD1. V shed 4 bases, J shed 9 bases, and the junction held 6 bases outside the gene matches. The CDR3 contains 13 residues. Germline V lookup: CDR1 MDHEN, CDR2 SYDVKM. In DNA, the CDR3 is TGTGCCAGCAGTTACAGGGGTTTGGGTGAGCAGTTCTTC. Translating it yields CASSYRGLGEQFF. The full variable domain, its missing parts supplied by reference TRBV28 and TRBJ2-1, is DVKVTQSSRYLVKRTGEKVFLECVQDMDHENMFWYRQDPGLGLRLIYFSYDVKMKEKGDIPEGYSVSREKKERFSLILESASTNQTSMYLCASSYRGLGEQFFGPGTRLTVL.

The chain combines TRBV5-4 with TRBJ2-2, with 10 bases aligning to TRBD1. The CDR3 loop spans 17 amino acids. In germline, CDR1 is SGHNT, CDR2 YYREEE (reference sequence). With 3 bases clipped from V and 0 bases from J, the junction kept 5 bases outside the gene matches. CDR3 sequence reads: CASSWPGQGSNTGELFF. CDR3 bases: TGTGCCAGCAGCTGGCCGGGACAGGGGTCGAACACCGGGGAGCTGTTTTTT.

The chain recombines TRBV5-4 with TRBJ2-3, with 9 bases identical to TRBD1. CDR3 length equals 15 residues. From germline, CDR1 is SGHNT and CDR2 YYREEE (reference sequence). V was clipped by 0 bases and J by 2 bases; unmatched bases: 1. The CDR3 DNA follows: TGTGCCAGCAGCTTGGACAGGGGGCTCACAGATACGCAGTATTTT. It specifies CASSLDRGLTDTQYF.

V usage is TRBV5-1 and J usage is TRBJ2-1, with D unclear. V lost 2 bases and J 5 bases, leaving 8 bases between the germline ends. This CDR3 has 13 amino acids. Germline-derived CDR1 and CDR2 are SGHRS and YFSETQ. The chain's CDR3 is CASSFHSDNEQFF. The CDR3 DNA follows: TGCGCCAGCAGCTTCCACAGTGACAATGAGCAGTTCTTC.

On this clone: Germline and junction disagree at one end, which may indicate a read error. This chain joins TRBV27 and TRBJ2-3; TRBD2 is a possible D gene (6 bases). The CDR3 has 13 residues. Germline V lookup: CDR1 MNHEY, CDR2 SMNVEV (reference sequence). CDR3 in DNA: TGTGCCAGCAGTTTAAGCTTGAGCGGGCGGGGTGTATTT. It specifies CASSLSLSGRGVF.

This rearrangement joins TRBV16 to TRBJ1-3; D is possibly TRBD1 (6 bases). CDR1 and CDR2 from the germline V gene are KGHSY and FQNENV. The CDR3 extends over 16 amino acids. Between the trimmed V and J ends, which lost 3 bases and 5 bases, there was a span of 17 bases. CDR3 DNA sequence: TGTGCCAGCAGCCAGTCCCGGGACACCTTTCGAAACACCATATATTTT. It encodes CASSQSRDTFRNTIYF.

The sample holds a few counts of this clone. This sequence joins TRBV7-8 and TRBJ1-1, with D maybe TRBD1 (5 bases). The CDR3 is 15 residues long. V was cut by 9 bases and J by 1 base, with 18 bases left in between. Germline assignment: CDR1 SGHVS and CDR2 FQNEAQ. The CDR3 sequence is CASNSGIVGNTEAFF. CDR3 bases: TGTGCCAGTAATTCAGGGATCGTAGGGAACACTGAAGCTTTCTTT.

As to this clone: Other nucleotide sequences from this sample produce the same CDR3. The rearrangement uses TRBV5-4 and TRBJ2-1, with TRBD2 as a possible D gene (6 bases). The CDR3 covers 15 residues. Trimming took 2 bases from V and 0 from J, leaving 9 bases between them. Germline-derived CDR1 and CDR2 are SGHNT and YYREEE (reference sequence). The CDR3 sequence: CASSLGGSSYNEQFF. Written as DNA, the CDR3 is TGTGCCAGCAGCTTAGGAGGGAGCTCCTACAATGAGCAGTTCTTC.

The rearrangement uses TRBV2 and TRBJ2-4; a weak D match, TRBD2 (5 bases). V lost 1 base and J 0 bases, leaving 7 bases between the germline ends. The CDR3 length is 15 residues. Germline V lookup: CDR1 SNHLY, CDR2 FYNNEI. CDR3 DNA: TGTGCCAGCAGTGAAGGAGGGCTAGCCAAAAACATTCAGTACTTC. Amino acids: CASSEGGLAKNIQYF.

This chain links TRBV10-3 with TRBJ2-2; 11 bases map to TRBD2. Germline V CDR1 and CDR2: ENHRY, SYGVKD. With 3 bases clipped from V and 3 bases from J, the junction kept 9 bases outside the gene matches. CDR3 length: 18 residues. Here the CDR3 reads CAISDRTSGSIYTGELFF. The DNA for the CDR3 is TGTGCCATCAGTGACCGGACTAGCGGGTCTATATACACCGGGGAGCTGTTTTTT.

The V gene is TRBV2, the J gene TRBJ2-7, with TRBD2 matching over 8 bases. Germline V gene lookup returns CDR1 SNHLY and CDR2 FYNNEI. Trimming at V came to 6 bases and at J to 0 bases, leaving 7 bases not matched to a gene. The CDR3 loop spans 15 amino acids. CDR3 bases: TGTGCCAGCAGCGTCATGGCGGGGGGCTCCTACGAGCAGTACTTC. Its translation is CASSVMAGGSYEQYF.

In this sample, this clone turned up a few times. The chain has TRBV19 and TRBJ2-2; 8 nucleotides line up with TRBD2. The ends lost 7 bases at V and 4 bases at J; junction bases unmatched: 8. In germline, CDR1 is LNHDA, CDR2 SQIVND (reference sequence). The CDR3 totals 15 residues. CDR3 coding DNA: TGTGCCAGTACGGGAGGGGCGCGGGGCACCGGGGAGCTGTTTTTT. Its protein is CASTGGARGTGELFF.